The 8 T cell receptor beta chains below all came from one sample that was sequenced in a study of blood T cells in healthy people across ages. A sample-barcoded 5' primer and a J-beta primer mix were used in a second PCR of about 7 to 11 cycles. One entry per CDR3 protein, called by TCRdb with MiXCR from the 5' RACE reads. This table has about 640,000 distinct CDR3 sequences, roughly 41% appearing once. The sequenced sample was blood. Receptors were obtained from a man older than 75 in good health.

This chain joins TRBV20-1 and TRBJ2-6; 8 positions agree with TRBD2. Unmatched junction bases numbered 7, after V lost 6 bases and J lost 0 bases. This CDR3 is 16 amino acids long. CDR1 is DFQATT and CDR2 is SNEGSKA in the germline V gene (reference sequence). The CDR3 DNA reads TGCAGTGCCGGGGGGGGACGGAACTCTGGGGCCAACGTCCTGACTTTC. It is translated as CSAGGGRNSGANVLTF.

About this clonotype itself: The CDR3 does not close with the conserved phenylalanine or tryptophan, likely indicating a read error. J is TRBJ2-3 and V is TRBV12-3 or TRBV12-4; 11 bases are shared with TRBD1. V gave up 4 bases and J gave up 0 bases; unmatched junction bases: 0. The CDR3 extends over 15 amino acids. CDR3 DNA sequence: TGTGCCAGCAGTTGGGACAGGGGGAGCACAGATACGCAGTATTAT. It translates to CASSWDRGSTDTQYY.

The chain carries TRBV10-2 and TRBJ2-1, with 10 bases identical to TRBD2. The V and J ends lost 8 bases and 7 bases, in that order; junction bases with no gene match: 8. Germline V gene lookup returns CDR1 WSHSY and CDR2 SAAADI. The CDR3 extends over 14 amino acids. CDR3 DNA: TGCGCCAGCCTAATTAGCGGGAGGATGAATGAGCAGTTCTTC. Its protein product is CASLISGRMNEQFF.

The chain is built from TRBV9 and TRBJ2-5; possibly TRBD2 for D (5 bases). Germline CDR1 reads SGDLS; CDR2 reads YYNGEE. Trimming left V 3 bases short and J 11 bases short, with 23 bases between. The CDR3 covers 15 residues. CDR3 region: CASSAPEGIYNEQYF. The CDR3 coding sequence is TGTGCCAGCAGCGCACCCGAGGGCATATACAATGAGCAGTACTTC.

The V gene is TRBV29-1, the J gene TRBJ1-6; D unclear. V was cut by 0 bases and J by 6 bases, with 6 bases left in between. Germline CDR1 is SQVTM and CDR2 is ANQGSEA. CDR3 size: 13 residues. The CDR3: CSVEDPPNSPLHF. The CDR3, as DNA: TGCAGCGTTGAAGATCCGCCTAATTCACCCCTCCACTTT. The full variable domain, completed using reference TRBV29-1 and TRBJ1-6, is SAVISQKPSRDICQRGTSLTIQCQVDSQVTMMFWYRQQPGQSLTLIATANQGSEATYESGFVIDKFPISRPNLTFSTLTVSNMSPEDSSIYLCSVEDPPNSPLHFGNGTRLTVT.

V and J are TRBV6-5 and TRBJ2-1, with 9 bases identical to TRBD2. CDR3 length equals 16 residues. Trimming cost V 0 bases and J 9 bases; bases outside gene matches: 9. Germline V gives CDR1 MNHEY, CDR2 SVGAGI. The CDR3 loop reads CASSYSGSGRGGEQFF. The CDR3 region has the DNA TGTGCCAGCAGTTACTCTGGTAGCGGGAGAGGGGGTGAGCAGTTCTTC.

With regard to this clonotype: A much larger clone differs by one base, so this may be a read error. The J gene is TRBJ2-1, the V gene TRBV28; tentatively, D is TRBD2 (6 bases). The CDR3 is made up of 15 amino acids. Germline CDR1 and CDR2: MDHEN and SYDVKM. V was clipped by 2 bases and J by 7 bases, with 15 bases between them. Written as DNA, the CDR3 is TGTGCCAGCAGTTTACAGAGGTACAGCGGGAATGAGCAGTTCTTC. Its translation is CASSLQRYSGNEQFF.

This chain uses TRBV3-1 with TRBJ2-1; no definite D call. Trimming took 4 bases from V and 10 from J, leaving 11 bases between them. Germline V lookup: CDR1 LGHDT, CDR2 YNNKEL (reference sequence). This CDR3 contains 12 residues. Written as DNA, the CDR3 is TGTGCCAGCAGCCCATGGGCGAGGGAGCAGTTCTTC. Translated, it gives CASSPWAREQFF.